This TCR beta chain was profiled in a study of response to subunit inactivated influenza vaccine. Study conclusions and caveats: Authors suggested few new T cells are recruited by each seasonal influenza vaccination.

Each CDR3 protein is one row after TCRdb ran MiXCR on the RT-PCR reads. The data hold more than 500,000 distinct CDR3 sequences, with about 11% observed a single time. CDR3 length equals 12 residues. The V gene end was trimmed by 3 bases and the J gene end by 11 bases; junction bases not matched to a gene: 7. The germline CDR1 and CDR2 sequences are DFQATT and SNEGSKA (reference sequence). A note on this clonotype: Its antigen is undetermined.

These data were likewise used in another study, on T cells expressing NK-cell markers. That source adds: What made the TCR beta cDNA was 5'RACE template switching with UMIs. HCMV seropositivity characterized seven of the eight sequenced donors, and seronegativity one. Of the CD8+ T cells in five or six donors, roughly 1.0-7.0% belonged to dominant NKG2C+ clonotypes.

The chain joins TRBV20-1 to TRBJ1-2; 9 bases are shared with TRBD1. This clonotype was obtained from a man aged 50 or older who received an inactivated influenza vaccine. Source: PBMCs from blood, taken on the day of vaccination. This CDR3 is CSARPGQGGYTF. The CDR3 bases are TGCAGTGCTAGGCCGGGACAGGGTGGATACACCTTC.